This TCR beta chain originates from a study of early T cells in non-severe SARS-CoV-2 infection (dated by TCRdb to the early 2020s). Looking at the study overall: Bulk RNA from unsorted whole blood was used for TCR sequencing, so alpha and beta chains could not be paired.

Via the germline V gene (reference sequence), CDR1 is GTSNPN and CDR2 SVGIG. V is trimmed back by 2 bases and J by 8 bases, and the junction contains 11 bases that no gene match accounts for. From the cysteine up to the phenylalanine, the CDR3 has a length of 14 residues. Only the CDR3 DNA stays, 42 bases, in frame from base 1. Summary of the overall study and its limitations: VDJdb matching was skewed toward anti-spike CD8 responses and likely underestimated virus-specific expansions, missing private and CD4 specificities.

Library prep was done by 5' RACE. The run used a NextSeq 500. To correct for sequencing error and PCR bias, the TCR library protocol tagged individual cDNA molecules with unique molecular identifiers. Both TCR alpha and beta chains were sequenced, and tight co-correlation was observed between alpha and beta sequence abundances in each sample. On the study's bioinformatics: Decombinator V4 was used to annotate the V gene, J gene and CDR3 of the TCR sequences. Expanded TCRs were defined as changing significantly between any two time points under a Poisson model with p below 0.0001. TCR abundances were normalised to the total number of TCRs sequenced in each sample and reported as counts per million. MAIT TCRs were defined by TRAV1-2 paired with TRAJ12, TRAJ20 or TRAJ33, and iNKT TCRs by TRAV10 paired with TRAJ18. VDJdb, accessed on 1 November 2021, was searched for TCRs annotated for CMV, EBV and SARS-CoV-2, and TCRs annotated for more than one antigen were excluded. Using fastp at Q25 and MiXCR, TCRdb reprocessed the public reads and kept productive beta chains. CDR3 protein sequences are deduplicated, and each keeps its most common genes and DNA. These V and J calls are TCRdb output, not the study's own analysis. In this sample the table shows tens of thousands of distinct CDR3 sequences, roughly 15% of which occur a single time. The ten largest clones add up to 10% to 15% of the sample.

On this clonotype itself: What this receptor recognizes is not known. The input lacks base qualities; no much larger clone sits a single base away.

A case-control design nested within a healthcare worker cohort in London, UK, was used, with weekly nasopharyngeal swab PCR tests and blood sampling performed. Healthcare workers were enrolled in the week of the UK lockdown, from 23 to 31 March 2020, and were followed every week for up to roughly 16 weeks. The TCR sequence derives from an adult who was a healthcare worker with PCR-confirmed SARS-CoV-2 infection or an uninfected control (not recorded which). Material for sequencing was whole blood. This sequence uses TRBV30 and TRBJ1-2, with TRBD1 identical over 7 junction bases. Here the CDR3 is given as CAWSNLPPTGGYTF. The sequence in DNA is TGTGCCTGGAGTAATTTGCCCCCGACAGGGGGCTACACCTTC.